This passage covers 6 T cell receptor beta chains from one sample sequenced in a study of control samples from healthy donors and cancer patients. TCRdb's table, derived via immunoSEQ multiplex PCR, lists solely in-frame clones and lacks some. The table includes approximately 190,000 clones, roughly nine tenths detected once. Sample: blood. The receptors derive from a man aged 30 to 45 in good health.

The V call is TRBV9, the J call TRBJ2-1, with TRBD2 identical over 16 bases. CDR1 is SGDLS, CDR2 YYNGEE, per germline. CDR3 length: 16 amino acids. Trimming at V came to 3 bases and at J to 5 bases, leaving 2 bases not matched to a gene. CDR3 in amino acids: CASSAGLAGGNNEQFF. CDR3 coding DNA: TGTGCCAGCAGCGCGGGACTAGCGGGGGGGAACAATGAGCAGTTCTTC. Filled out from reference TRBV9 and TRBJ2-1, the complete variable domain reads DSGVTQTPKHLITATGQRVTLRCSPRSGDLSVYWYQQSLDQGLQFLIQYYNGEERAKGNILERFSAQQFPDLHSELNLSSLELGDSALYFCASSAGLAGGNNEQFFGPGTRLTVL.

The chain carries TRBV30 and TRBJ2-3; no definite D call. The germline CDR1 and CDR2 sequences are GTSNPN and SVGIG (reference sequence). Trimming cost V 2 bases and J 2 bases, with 11 bases left between them. The CDR3 loop spans 14 amino acids. The DNA of the CDR3 is TGTGCCTGGAGTATCCTCTTCGACACAGATACGCAGTATTTT. This sequence encodes CAWSILFDTDTQYF. The complete variable domain, with remaining parts taken from reference TRBV30 and TRBJ2-3, reads SQTIHQWPATLVQPVGSPLSLECTVEGTSNPNLYWYRQAAGRGLQLLFYSVGIGQISSEVPQNLSASRPQDRQFILSSKKLLLSDSGFYLCAWSILFDTDTQYFGPGTRLTVL.

This chain joins TRBV7-2 and TRBJ2-4; weak D call: TRBD2 (6 bases). V dropped 4 bases and J dropped 6 bases, with 10 bases sitting between them. The CDR3 sequence is 13 residues long. CDR1 is SGHTA and CDR2 is FQGNSA in the germline V gene. As DNA, the CDR3 is TGTGCCAGCAGCTCCCGGCGGGGAAACATTCAGTACTTC. It is translated as CASSSRRGNIQYF.

Concerning this clone itself: The junction differs from germline at one of its ends, possibly a read error. The rearrangement joins TRBV7-6 to TRBJ2-7; tentatively, D is TRBD2 (6 bases). The CDR3 length is 12 residues. Germline loops: CDR1 SGHVS, CDR2 FNYEAQ. CDR3 protein: CASSLGAGRLNF. CDR3 nucleotides: TGTGCCAGCAGCTTAGGTGCAGGGAGGTTGAACTTC.

The chain has TRBV10-2 and TRBJ2-3, with D tentatively TRBD2 (5 bases). The CDR3 has 14 residues. The V end was cut by 5 bases, the J end by 1 base, with 10 bases between. The germline gives CDR1 WSHSY, CDR2 SAAADI. CDR3 amino acids: CASSPGRGTDTQYF. CDR3 bases: TGCGCCAGCAGTCCGGGAAGGGGCACAGATACGCAGTATTTT.

CDR3: CASSLGWAGSTDTQYF. The CDR3 DNA follows: TGTGCCAGCAGCTTAGGGTGGGCTGGGAGCACAGATACGCAGTATTTT. The gene calls are TRBV7-9 and TRBJ2-3, with D uncertain. CDR3 size: 16 residues. Looked up from germline, CDR1 is SEHNR and CDR2 is FQNEAQ (reference sequence). Trimming took off 1 base at V and 0 bases at J, with 11 bases between the two ends.